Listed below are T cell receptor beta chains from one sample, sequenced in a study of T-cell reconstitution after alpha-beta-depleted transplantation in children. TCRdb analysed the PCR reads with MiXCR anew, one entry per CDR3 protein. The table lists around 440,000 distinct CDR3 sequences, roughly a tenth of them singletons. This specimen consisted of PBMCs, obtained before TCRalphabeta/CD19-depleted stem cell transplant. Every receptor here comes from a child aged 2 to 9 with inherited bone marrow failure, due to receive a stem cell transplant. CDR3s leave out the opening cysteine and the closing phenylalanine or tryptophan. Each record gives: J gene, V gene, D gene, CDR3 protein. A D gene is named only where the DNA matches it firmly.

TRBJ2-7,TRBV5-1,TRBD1,ASSLAGTGGYEQY
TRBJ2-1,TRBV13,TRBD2,ASSPWGLAGDYNEQF
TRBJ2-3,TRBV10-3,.,AISESGTAPDTQY
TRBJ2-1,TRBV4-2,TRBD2,ASSQWYGAGDPGGEQF
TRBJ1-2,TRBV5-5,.,ASSPDRMHYGYT
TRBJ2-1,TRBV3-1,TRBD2,ASRVLAGADNEQF
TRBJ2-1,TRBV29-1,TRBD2,SVEREGSYNEQF
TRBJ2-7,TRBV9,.,ASSWTDLTYEQY
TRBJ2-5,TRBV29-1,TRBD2,SVESEEREVETQY
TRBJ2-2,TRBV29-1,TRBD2,SVVWLADGELF
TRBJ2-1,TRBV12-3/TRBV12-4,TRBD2,ASSPLAGGSEQF
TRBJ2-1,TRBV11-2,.,ASSSRDQGYNEQF